These 32 T cell receptor beta chains share one sample of origin, sequenced in a study of blood T cells in healthy people across ages. Together with a sample-barcoded 5' primer, a J-beta primer mix was included in a second PCR lasting about 7 to 11 cycles. TCRdb re-derived calls from the 5' RACE reads in MiXCR, one entry per CDR3 protein. The sample yields approximately 810,000 distinct CDR3 sequences, more than 25% seen once. The sequencing input was blood. Receptor source: a woman older than 75 in good health.

Only a few counts were recorded for this clonotype. This could be a read error, since a much larger clone is one nucleotide away. The CDR3 protein is CAWSVTGAYEQYF. The CDR3 region has the DNA TGTGCCTGGAGTGTCACAGGGGCCTACGAGCAGTACTTC. This sequence joins TRBV30 and TRBJ2-7, with 7 nucleotides matching TRBD1. V shed 0 bases, J shed 2 bases, and the junction held 1 base outside the gene matches. Germline values: CDR1 GTSNPN, CDR2 SVGIG (reference sequence). The CDR3 length is 13 residues.

To note about this clonotype: A much more abundant neighbour one base away suggests this may be a read error. The chain carries TRBV18 and TRBJ2-3, with a weak D call TRBD2 (5 bases). The CDR3 is 15 amino acids. V was shortened by 1 base and J by 8 bases, with 16 bases between the two germline ends. The germline CDR1 and CDR2 sequences are KGHSH and LQKENI. CDR3 in DNA: TGTGCCAGCTCACCACGGGCAGGAGGTGCAGGTACGCAGTATTTT. This translates into CASSPRAGGAGTQYF.

The chain recombines TRBV20-1 with TRBJ1-2; D unresolved. Germline CDR1 DFQATT, CDR2 SNEGSKA (reference sequence). The CDR3 runs to 11 residues. V lost 4 bases and J lost 4, with 7 bases in between. The CDR3 nucleotides read TGCAGTGCTAATAGCCCCTATGGCTACACCTTC. Translating gives CSANSPYGYTF.

Note on this clonotype: A much larger clone lies a single base off, so this may be a read error. V gene TRBV25-1 combines with J gene TRBJ2-1; TRBD1 is a possible D gene (6 bases). The J call is uncertain, as TRBJ2-7 better fits the DNA end. This CDR3 spans 13 amino acids. Germline assignment: CDR1 MGHDK and CDR2 SYGVNS. CDR3 nucleotides: TGTGCCGCCTCCAGGGGCTCCTACAATGAGCAGTACTTC. Protein sequence: CAASRGSYNEQYF.

The CDR3 coding sequence is TGTGCCAGCAGCCCAAAAGGAACTGGAAACACCATATATTTT. Translating it yields CASSPKGTGNTIYF. The gene calls are TRBV12-3 or TRBV12-4 and TRBJ1-3; D gene unclear. This CDR3 comprises 14 residues. V was shortened by 6 bases and J by 2 bases, with 11 bases between the two germline ends.

The gene calls are TRBV6-4 and TRBJ1-1; 9 bases match TRBD1. The CDR3 spans 14 residues. Per germline, CDR1 MRHNA and CDR2 SNTAGT. With V trimmed by 5 bases and J by 12 bases, 13 bases remained unmatched. The CDR3 DNA sequence: TGTGCCAGCAGTAACCGTCCCGGGACAGGGAGGTCTTTCTTT. Protein product: CASSNRPGTGRSFF.

The V gene is TRBV6-2 or TRBV6-3, the J gene TRBJ1-5, with 9 positions matching TRBD1. V was clipped by 6 bases and J by 6 bases; unmatched bases: 9. Germline V lookup: CDR1 MNHEY, CDR2 SVGEGT. The CDR3 is 15 amino acids. This CDR3 is CASRPTGGAGQPQHF. The CDR3 nucleotides are TGTGCCAGCAGACCCACAGGGGGCGCGGGTCAGCCCCAGCATTTT.

The genes are TRBV11-3 and TRBJ1-2; 7 positions agree with TRBD1. The CDR3 spans 13 residues. The trim removed 3 bases at V and 8 bases at J, leaving 6 bases unmatched. Germline CDR1 and CDR2: SGHNT and YENEEA. In nucleotides, the CDR3 is TGTGCCAGCAGCTTCGGCAGGGGGGAGGGCTACACCTTC. This gives the protein CASSFGRGEGYTF.

The chain couples TRBV7-2 to TRBJ1-4; the D is unclear. Trimming removed 3 bases at V and 5 bases at J, with 13 bases between. Germline CDR1 SGHTA, CDR2 FQGNSA. This CDR3 is built from 15 residues. This CDR3 is CASSFSNVPNEKLFF. The CDR3 region has the DNA TGTGCCAGCAGCTTTTCCAATGTCCCCAATGAAAAACTGTTTTTT. Combining the CDR3 with reference TRBV7-2 and TRBJ1-4 gives the whole variable domain GAGVSQSPSNKVTEKGKDVELRCDPISGHTALYWYRQSLGQGLEFLIYFQGNSAPDKSGLPSDRFSAERTGGSVSTLTIQRTQQEDSAVYLCASSFSNVPNEKLFFGSGTQLSVL.

This chain links TRBV6-5 with TRBJ1-3; 7 bases match TRBD1. CDR1 is MNHEY and CDR2 is SVGAGI in the germline V gene. The CDR3 runs to 16 residues. The V and J ends lost 0 bases and 2 bases, in that order; junction bases with no gene match: 4. The CDR3 DNA reads as TGTGCCAGCAGTTACTCAACAGGGGAAGCTGGAAACACCATATATTTT. It encodes CASSYSTGEAGNTIYF.

A note on this clonotype: A much larger clone is a single base away; this may be a read error. The V and J genes are TRBV4-3 and TRBJ1-5; maybe TRBD1 (5 bases). Germline V CDR1 and CDR2: LGHNA, YSLEER. This CDR3 is 15 amino acids long. CDR3 residues: CASNQGVGLDQPQHF. For the CDR3, the DNA is TGCGCCAGCAACCAAGGTGTGGGACTGGATCAGCCCCAGCATTTT.

This clonotype has a handful of counts. V is TRBV28 and J is TRBJ2-3; 8 bases are shared with TRBD1. The CDR3 has 16 amino acids. After removal of 5 bases from V and 6 bases from J, the junction contained 13 bases not matched to a gene. Germline CDR1 is MDHEN and CDR2 is SYDVKM. The CDR3 here is CASSSHGQGRMDTQYF. CDR3 coding DNA: TGTGCCAGCAGTAGCCATGGACAGGGTAGGATGGATACGCAGTATTTT.

This clonotype was seen a few times. This rearrangement joins TRBV3-1 to TRBJ2-2, with D hard to call. The V gene's germline CDR1 is LGHDT and CDR2 YNNKEL (reference sequence). Trimming took 4 bases from V and 3 from J, leaving 6 bases between them. CDR3 size: 13 residues. CDR3 loop: CASSRVDTGELFF. The CDR3 DNA sequence: TGTGCCAGCAGCCGGGTAGACACCGGGGAGCTGTTTTTT.

This clonotype was seen ten or more times. The V and J genes are TRBV11-2 and TRBJ2-3, with 13 bases matching TRBD2. CDR3 length: 21 residues. Unmatched junction bases numbered 24, after V lost 5 bases and J lost 7 bases. Germline V gives CDR1 SGHAT, CDR2 FQNNGV. CDR3 DNA: TGTGCCAGCAGCCCGGGGGGGAGCGGACTAGCGGGAGCATCGTTGGGGTATACGCAGTATTTT. Protein product: CASSPGGSGLAGASLGYTQYF.

The chain carries TRBV7-2 and TRBJ1-5; no definite D call. Germline V gene data show CDR1 as SGHTA and CDR2 as FQGNSA. The CDR3 has 14 residues. V shed 5 bases and J shed 7 bases, with 15 bases lying between them. CDR3 sequence (DNA): TGTGCCAGCAGCCTAAGGTTAGGGAACCAGCCCCAGCATTTT. Amino acids: CASSLRLGNQPQHF.

Of note for this clonotype: As the CDR3 is not closed by the conserved phenylalanine or tryptophan, this likely results from a read error. The chain is built from TRBV2 and TRBJ1-5, with no clear D. The V and J ends lost 2 bases and 9 bases respectively, with 17 bases between them. CDR1 and CDR2 from the germline V gene are SNHLY and FYNNEI. The CDR3 loop spans 15 amino acids. This chain's CDR3 is CASSERQATIMPQHC. CDR3 in DNA: TGTGCCAGCAGTGAACGGCAGGCCACTATCATGCCCCAGCATTGT.

This CDR3 reads CASSRGQGGTGELFF. CDR3 nucleotide sequence: TGTGCCAGCAGCCGGGGACAGGGTGGAACCGGGGAGCTGTTTTTT. The chain recombines TRBV7-2 with TRBJ2-2, with 9 bases identical to TRBD1. The CDR3 is 15 residues long. Trimming at V came to 5 bases and at J to 5 bases, leaving 6 bases not matched to a gene. The germline V gene encodes CDR1 SGHTA and CDR2 FQGNSA.

Ten or more counts support this clonotype. This sequence joins TRBV7-2 and TRBJ1-4; D gene unclear. CDR3 length: 14 amino acids. V gave up 0 bases and J gave up 4 bases, with 6 bases separating them. The germline CDR1 and CDR2 sequences are SGHTA and FQGNSA. The CDR3: CASSLARLNEKLFF. CDR3 nucleotide sequence: TGTGCCAGCAGCTTAGCACGGCTTAATGAAAAACTGTTTTTT. Full variable domain (rest looked up from reference TRBV7-2 and TRBJ1-4): GAGVSQSPSNKVTEKGKDVELRCDPISGHTALYWYRQSLGQGLEFLIYFQGNSAPDKSGLPSDRFSAERTGGSVSTLTIQRTQQEDSAVYLCASSLARLNEKLFFGSGTQLSVL.

This clonotype was counted once. The chain joins TRBV18 to TRBJ1-5, with D uncertain. In germline, CDR1 is KGHSH, CDR2 LQKENI. The CDR3 has 15 residues. V was clipped by 3 bases and J by 6 bases, with 15 bases between them. CDR3 nucleotides: TGTGCCAGCTCACCTGACCCGCCAGGAGTTCAGCCCCAGCATTTT. It translates to CASSPDPPGVQPQHF.

This clonotype was seen many times. The chain combines TRBV5-1 with TRBJ2-7; D not resolved. The CDR3 totals 15 residues. With 1 base removed from V and 0 bases from J, the gap between germline ends came to 11 bases. Germline CDR1 is SGHRS and CDR2 is YFSETQ. The CDR3 reads CASSLRQVSSYEQYF. The CDR3 bases are TGCGCCAGCAGCTTGAGGCAGGTGAGCTCCTACGAGCAGTACTTC.

This clonotype turned up a few times. CDR3 coding DNA: TGTGCCAGCTCACCAACCCCACTGAGCTCCTATAATTCACCCCTCCACTTT. Translated: CASSPTPLSSYNSPLHF. The chain couples TRBV18 to TRBJ1-6; D gene uncertain. Germline loops: CDR1 KGHSH, CDR2 LQKENI. The CDR3 runs 17 residues. V was trimmed by 2 bases and J by 0 bases, leaving 11 bases between them.

This clonotype was detected ten times or more. The chain combines TRBV2 with TRBJ2-3; D ambiguous. The germline V and J ends were trimmed by 6 bases and 9 bases, with 10 bases remaining between them. CDR3 length: 11 residues. CDR1 SNHLY and CDR2 FYNNEI come from the germline V gene. The CDR3 here is CASRLYGTQYF. The CDR3 DNA sequence: TGTGCCAGCAGATTATATGGGACGCAGTATTTT. The whole variable domain, remainder taken from reference TRBV2 and TRBJ2-3, is EPEVTQTPSHQVTQMGQEVILRCVPISNHLYFYWYRQILGQKVEFLVSFYNNEISEKSEIFDDQFSVERPDGSNFTLKIRSTKLEDSAMYFCASRLYGTQYFGPGTRLTVL.

This clonotype came up many times. This chain links TRBV4-3 with TRBJ2-3; perhaps D is TRBD1 or TRBD2 (5 bases each). Germline CDR1 reads LGHNA; CDR2 reads YSLEER. The CDR3 consists of 15 residues. V gave up 0 bases and J gave up 5 bases, with 12 bases separating them. For the CDR3, the DNA is TGCGCCAGCAGCCAAGATTTGTGGGACGGAGATACGCAGTATTTT. Protein sequence: CASSQDLWDGDTQYF.

This clonotype was found many times. The V gene is TRBV12-5, the J gene TRBJ2-7; 9 nucleotides agree with TRBD1. CDR3 length: 14 amino acids. Losses at the gene ends were 5 bases for V and 3 bases for J; bases not matched to a gene: 5. Germline CDR1 and CDR2: LGHNT and FRNRAP. Here the CDR3 reads CASGKGQGGYEQYF. The CDR3, as DNA: TGTGCTAGTGGTAAGGGACAGGGCGGCTACGAGCAGTACTTC.

The sample holds a few counts of this clonotype. This sequence joins TRBV27 and TRBJ1-4; tentative D call: TRBD1 (5 bases). V lost 3 bases to trimming and J lost 7 bases, with 15 bases between them. The CDR3 has 15 residues. Germline lookup yields CDR1 MNHEY and CDR2 SMNVEV (reference sequence). CDR3 in DNA: TGTGCCAGCAGTTTTCTGGGCAGGGAGAGTGAAAAACTGTTTTTT. Encoded protein: CASSFLGRESEKLFF.

This clonotype appeared a few times. An end of the junction differs from the germline gene, which may be a read error. V usage is TRBV6-2 or TRBV6-3 and J usage is TRBJ2-5; D is perhaps TRBD2 (5 bases). CDR1 is MNHEY and CDR2 is SVGEGT in the germline V gene. CDR3 length: 14 residues. CDR3 sequence reads: CASGYTGRKETQYF. DNA of the CDR3: TGTGCCAGCGGTTATACGGGGAGAAAAGAGACCCAGTACTTC.

V usage is TRBV7-2 and J usage is TRBJ2-5, with 12 bases fitting TRBD1. CDR3 length: 15 residues. CDR1 SGHTA and CDR2 FQGNSA come from the germline V gene. The junction had 7 bases not matched to a gene; V was cut back by 6 bases and J by 5 bases. The CDR3 DNA sequence: TGTGCCAGCAGGGGGACAGGGGGCTTCGGTGAGACCCAGTACTTC. Translating it yields CASRGTGGFGETQYF.

The chain carries TRBV11-2 and TRBJ2-7; D is undetermined. V lost 5 bases, J lost 3 bases, and 8 bases lay in between. The germline gives CDR1 SGHAT, CDR2 FQNNGV. The CDR3 length is 12 residues. The DNA for the CDR3 is TGTGCCAGCAGCCCGCAGATCTACGAGCAGTACTTC. This encodes CASSPQIYEQYF.

V usage is TRBV18 and J usage is TRBJ2-2; TRBD2 aligns across 10 bases. This CDR3 contains 16 residues. With 6 bases clipped from V and 4 bases from J, the junction kept 8 bases outside the gene matches. Looked up from germline, CDR1 is KGHSH and CDR2 is LQKENI. The CDR3 region is CASSLASGGRTGELFF. CDR3 coding DNA: TGTGCCAGCTCGCTGGCTAGCGGGGGCCGCACCGGGGAGCTGTTTTTT.

The rearrangement links TRBV7-2 to TRBJ2-3; D uncertain. With 6 bases removed from V and 11 bases from J, the gap between germline ends came to 15 bases. The CDR3 is made up of 12 amino acids. Germline lookup yields CDR1 SGHTA and CDR2 FQGNSA. CDR3 sequence (DNA): TGTGCCAGCAGACCGGGTCCATTAATGCAGTATTTT. This codes for CASRPGPLMQYF.

A few counts support this clonotype. The chain combines TRBV29-1 with TRBJ1-3; TRBD1 is a possible D gene (5 bases). The CDR3 runs 12 residues. V shed 4 bases and J shed 7 bases, with 11 bases lying between them. Germline CDR1 reads SQVTM; CDR2 reads ANQGSEA. In nucleotides, the CDR3 is TGCAGCGTTGGAGACAGTCAGAACACCATATATTTT. Its translation is CSVGDSQNTIYF.

The chain employs TRBV7-2 and TRBJ2-1; TRBD1 or TRBD2 may be the D gene (11 bases each). The CDR3 length is 17 residues. V was cut by 6 bases and J by 4 bases, with 22 bases left in between. CDR1 and CDR2 from the germline V gene are SGHTA and FQGNSA. The CDR3, as DNA: TGTGCCAGCAGTGGGACAGGGGGGACTAGCGGATACAATGAGCAGTTCTTC. Protein sequence: CASSGTGGTSGYNEQFF.